This paragraph covers one T cell receptor (beta chain) sequence. Distinct nucleotide sequences in the sample also encode this CDR3. This entry belongs to a study of blood T cell repertoires in COVID-19. Across the whole study: From T cells, B-cell-depleted T cells, or PBMCs came the material, which was cDNA or gDNA.

Authors' analysis steps: Amplifying reference gene primers gave estimates of nucleated cell counts. Profiled with immunoSEQ multiplex PCR; TCRdb holds only in-frame clones, not every one. From that table come the V and J calls and clone size; the DNA was used to work out D and trimming. This table has about 280,000 clones, around 89% appearing once. This sequence originates from a woman aged 18-29 years with acute COVID-19. Sequenced: PBMCs or T cells enriched from blood (not recorded which).

The CDR3 spells CATSGQGNQPQHF. As DNA, the CDR3 is TGTGCCACCAGTGGACAGGGGAATCAGCCCCAGCATTTT. The gene calls are TRBV24-1 and TRBJ1-5; 8 bases agree with TRBD1. The CDR3 contains 13 residues. Germline trimming cut 5 bases from V and 4 bases from J; bases unmatched to any gene: 0. From germline, CDR1 is KGHDR and CDR2 SFDVKD.